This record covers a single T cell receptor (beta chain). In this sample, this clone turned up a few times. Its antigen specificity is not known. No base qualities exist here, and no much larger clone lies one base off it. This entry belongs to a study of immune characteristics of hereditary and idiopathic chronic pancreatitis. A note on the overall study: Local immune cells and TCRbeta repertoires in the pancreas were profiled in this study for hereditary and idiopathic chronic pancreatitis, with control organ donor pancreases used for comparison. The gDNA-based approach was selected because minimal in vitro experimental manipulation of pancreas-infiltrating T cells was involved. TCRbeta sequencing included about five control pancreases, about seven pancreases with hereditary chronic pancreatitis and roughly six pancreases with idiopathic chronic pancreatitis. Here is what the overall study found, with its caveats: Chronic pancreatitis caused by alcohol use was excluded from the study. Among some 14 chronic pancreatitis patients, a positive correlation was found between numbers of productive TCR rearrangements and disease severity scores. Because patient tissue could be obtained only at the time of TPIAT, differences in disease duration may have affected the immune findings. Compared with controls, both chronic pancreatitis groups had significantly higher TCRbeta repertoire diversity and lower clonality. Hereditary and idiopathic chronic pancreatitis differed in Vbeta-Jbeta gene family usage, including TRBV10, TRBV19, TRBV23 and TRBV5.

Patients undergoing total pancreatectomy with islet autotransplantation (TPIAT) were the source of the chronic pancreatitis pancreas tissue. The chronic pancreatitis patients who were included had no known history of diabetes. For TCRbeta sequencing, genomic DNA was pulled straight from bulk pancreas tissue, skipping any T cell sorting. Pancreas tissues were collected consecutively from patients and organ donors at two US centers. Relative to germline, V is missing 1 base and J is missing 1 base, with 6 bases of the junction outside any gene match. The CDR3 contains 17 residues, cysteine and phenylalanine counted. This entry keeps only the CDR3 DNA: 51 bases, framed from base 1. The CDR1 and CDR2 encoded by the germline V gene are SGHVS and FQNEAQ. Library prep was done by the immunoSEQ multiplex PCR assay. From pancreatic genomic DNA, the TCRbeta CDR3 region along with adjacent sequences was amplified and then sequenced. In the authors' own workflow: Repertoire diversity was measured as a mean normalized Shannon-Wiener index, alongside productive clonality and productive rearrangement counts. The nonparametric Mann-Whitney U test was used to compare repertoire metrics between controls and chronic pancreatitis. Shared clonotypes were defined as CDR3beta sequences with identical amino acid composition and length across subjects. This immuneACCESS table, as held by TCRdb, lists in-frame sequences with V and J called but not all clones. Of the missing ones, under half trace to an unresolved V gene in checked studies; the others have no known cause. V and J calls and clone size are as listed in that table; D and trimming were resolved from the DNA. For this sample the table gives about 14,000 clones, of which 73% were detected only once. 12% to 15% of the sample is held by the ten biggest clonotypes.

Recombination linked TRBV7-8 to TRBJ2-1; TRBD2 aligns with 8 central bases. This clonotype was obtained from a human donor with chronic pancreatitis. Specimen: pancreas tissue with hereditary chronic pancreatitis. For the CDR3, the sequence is CASSLGGGLASYNEQFF. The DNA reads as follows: TGTGCCAGCAGCTTAGGCGGTGGACTAGCTTCCTACAATGAGCAGTTCTTC.